This TCR beta chain was identified in a study of response to subunit inactivated influenza vaccine. After removal of 5 bases from V and 0 bases from J, the junction contained 3 bases not matched to a gene. Germline CDR1 SQVTM, CDR2 ANQGSEA. This CDR3 contains 13 residues. There are a few counts of this clonotype. As yet, its antigen is unknown. Study observations and caveats: There was a suggestion from the authors that each seasonal influenza vaccination recruits few new T cells.

From the RT-PCR reads, TCRdb called clonotypes with MiXCR, one entry per CDR3 protein. Counted here are approximately 570,000 distinct CDR3 sequences, under 9% occurring once; the ten biggest clones make up 10% to 15%. The material sequenced was PBMCs from blood, taken less than 30 months after vaccination. V usage is TRBV29-1 and J usage is TRBJ2-7; 8 bases match TRBD1. The TCR sequence derives from a man between 45 and 75 years old who received an inactivated influenza vaccine. The CDR3 coding sequence is TGCAGCGTTCGACAGGGGATCTCCTACGAGCAGTACTTC. Translation: CSVRQGISYEQYF.